This T cell receptor (beta chain) was identified during a study of blood T cell repertoires in COVID-19. CDR1 and CDR2 (germline): KGHSH, LQKENI. V was pared by 3 bases and J by 6 bases, with 17 bases between. The CDR3 is 15 amino acids. The authors' processing: Reference gene primers were amplified, and this amplification served to estimate nucleated cell counts. Using immunoSEQ multiplex PCR, the repertoire was profiled, and TCRdb retains in-frame clones only, with some absent. V, J and clone size were drawn from that table, and D and trimming were deduced from the DNA. The sample yields 250,000 to 300,000 clones, 81% seen once. This clone was found a few times.

This clonotype was obtained from a woman in her sixties with active or convalescent COVID-19. The specimen was peripheral blood. The V gene is TRBV18, the J gene TRBJ1-1; no clear D. Here the CDR3 reads CASSPPVAVGAEAFF. The CDR3 bases are TGTGCCAGCTCACCTCCGGTGGCGGTCGGCGCTGAAGCTTTCTTT.